This TCR beta chain was captured in a study of early T cells in non-severe SARS-CoV-2 infection. The CDR3 loop spans 14 amino acids. CDR1 and CDR2 (germline): LGHDT, YNNKEL (reference sequence). V lost 7 bases and J lost 4; bases outside the gene matches: 8. Researchers tagged individual cDNA molecules with unique molecular identifiers. MiXCR, run by TCRdb on the 5' RACE reads, gives a single entry per CDR3 protein. In the table there are approximately 29,000 distinct CDR3 sequences, approximately 5% of which are singletons. This clonotype showed up many times. Its antigen is unidentified. Study conclusions and caveats: Matches to VDJdb favored anti-spike CD8 responses and missed private and CD4 specificities.

V usage is TRBV3-1 and J usage is TRBJ2-7; TRBD2 matches at 9 bases. The TCR originated in an adult who was a healthcare worker with PCR-confirmed SARS-CoV-2 infection or an uninfected control (not recorded which). Specimen: whole blood. DNA of the CDR3: TGTGCCAGCACTCAGACTAGCGGAGATTACGAGCAGTACTTC. Amino acids: CASTQTSGDYEQYF.